The rows below give T cell receptor beta chains drawn from one sample of a study of cytomegalovirus exposure and HLA in healthy donors. Profiling relied on immunoSEQ multiplex PCR, and the TCRdb table lists in-frame clones only, not all of them. The table shows around 160,000 clones, with more than 75% occurring only once. Sequencing used PBMCs. The receptors were sampled from a male donor in good health and CMV-seronegative. The CDR3 runs from the conserved cysteine through the conserved F or W. The D gene is left open where the match is weak. A row's size may be missing; if present it is once, few, many or a size class.

clone_size | d_call | j_call | v_call | cdr3_nt | cdr3_aa
. | . | TRBJ1-2 | TRBV5-1 | TGCGCCAGCAGCTTGGACTTCTATGGCTACACCTTC | CASSLDFYGYTF
. | TRBD1 | TRBJ1-5 | TRBV6-5 | TGTGCCAGCAGGAAGGGGACAGCTAGCAATCAGCCCCAGCATTTT | CASRKGTASNQPQHF
. | . | TRBJ1-1 | TRBV7-8 | TGTGCCAGCAGCGCCCCCGGGACACCGAACACTGAAGCTTTCTTT | CASSAPGTPNTEAFF
. | TRBD1 | TRBJ1-5 | TRBV7-6 | TGTGCCAGCAGCCCGGACAGGAATAGCAATCAGCCCCAGCATTTT | CASSPDRNSNQPQHF
. | TRBD2 | TRBJ2-7 | TRBV5-1 | TGCGCCAGCAGCTGGGGTGAGCGGGGGCCCGCCTACGAGCAGTACTTC | CASSWGERGPAYEQYF
. | TRBD1 | TRBJ2-7 | TRBV30 | TGTGCCTGCGGGGACAGTTCCTACGAGCAGTACTTC | CACGDSSYEQYF
. | . | TRBJ2-7 | TRBV27 | TGTGCCAGCAGTTTCGGGACAACCAACTACGAGCAGTACTTC | CASSFGTTNYEQYF
. | . | TRBJ1-2 | TRBV2 | TGTGCCAGCTCGGACAGTGAATATGGCTACACCTTC | CASSDSEYGYTF
. | . | TRBJ2-2 | TRBV7-7 | TGTGCTAGCAGCTTCGGACACAACACCGGGGAGCTGTTTTTT | CASSFGHNTGELFF
. | . | TRBJ1-3 | TRBV30 | TGTGCCTGGAGTGTACCGGGGGGACCGAACTCTGGAAACACCATATATTTT | CAWSVPGGPNSGNTIYF
. | TRBD1 | TRBJ2-7 | TRBV6-5 | TGTGCCAGCAGCTCCTCCGGGACAGGCTTGTACGAGCAGTACTTC | CASSSSGTGLYEQYF
. | TRBD1 | TRBJ2-2 | TRBV11-3 | TGTGCCAGCAGGCTCACCGGGACAGGGGGCGGCGGGGAGCTGTTTTTT | CASRLTGTGGGGELFF
. | . | TRBJ1-2 | TRBV5-6 | TGTGCCAGCAGCTACCTCGGGGGTCATGAGTATGGCTACACCTTC | CASSYLGGHEYGYTF
. | . | TRBJ1-1 | TRBV6-5 | TGTGCCAGCAGCCACGCCGGAGGAACTTTCTTT | CASSHAGGTFF
once | . | TRBJ2-3 | TRBV9 | TGTGCCAGCAGCGTAGCCACAGGTGCAAGCACAGATACGCAGTATTTT | CASSVATGASTDTQYF
. | . | TRBJ2-7 | TRBV28 | TGTGCCAGCAGTTTGGGTGGGGGCTACGAGCAGTACTTC | CASSLGGGYEQYF
. | TRBD1 | TRBJ2-6 | TRBV5-1 | TGCGCCAGCAGCATATGGGACAGGGGGACTGGGGCCAACGTCCTGACTTTC | CASSIWDRGTGANVLTF
few | TRBD1 | TRBJ2-4 | TRBV11-1 | TGTGCCAGCAGCCCCGGGGACAGAATAGCCAAAAACATTCAGTACTTC | CASSPGDRIAKNIQYF
few | . | TRBJ1-3 | TRBV28 | TGTGCCAGCAGTTTAGGGCAGTTAAACACCATATATTTT | CASSLGQLNTIYF
. | TRBD2 | TRBJ2-7 | TRBV15 | TGTGCCACCAGCGCTCAACGGGGACTAGCGGGCTACGAGCAGTACTTC | CATSAQRGLAGYEQYF
. | TRBD1 | TRBJ2-7 | TRBV2 | TGTGCCAGCAGTGGGGGACAGGGGCAACACGAGCAGTACTTC | CASSGGQGQHEQYF
. | . | TRBJ1-1 | TRBV7-9 | TGTGCCAGCAGCCCCGGGACTCTGAACACTGAAGCTTTCTTT | CASSPGTLNTEAFF
. | TRBD1 | TRBJ1-2 | TRBV29-1 | TGCAGCGTGTCCGGGACAGGGGGAAACTATGGCTACACCTTC | CSVSGTGGNYGYTF
. | . | TRBJ1-6 | TRBV2 | TGTGCCAGCACCCTCGGTCCCCCCTCGGATTCACCCCTCCACTTT | CASTLGPPSDSPLHF
. | . | TRBJ1-1 | TRBV27 | TGTGCCAGCAGTTCTAACATACAGGGCTCTGAAGCTTTCTTT | CASSSNIQGSEAFF
. | TRBD1 | TRBJ2-1 | TRBV7-3 | TGTGCCAGCAGCTTAAAGGGCAGGGGGACCTACAATGAGCAGTTCTTC | CASSLKGRGTYNEQFF
once | . | TRBJ2-7 | TRBV27 | TGTGCCAGCAAGGCGGGCTACGAGCAGTACTTC | CASKAGYEQYF
. | . | TRBJ1-5 | TRBV30 | TGTGCCTGGAGTACTGGGCAGGGGAAGGGCCAGCCCCAGCATTTT | CAWSTGQGKGQPQHF
. | . | TRBJ1-3 | TRBV7-9 | TGTGCCAGCAGCTTAGAGCACTCTGGAAACACCATATATTTT | CASSLEHSGNTIYF